This T cell receptor beta chain comes out of a study of control samples from healthy donors and cancer patients. A note on this clone: A junction end diverges from the germline sequence, so it may reflect a read error.

This CDR3 is 13 amino acids long. Germline V gives CDR1 SSHAT, CDR2 FNYEAQ (reference sequence). Sequencing was performed with immunoSEQ multiplex PCR; in TCRdb, only in-frame clones are kept and a portion is missing. Of about 120,000 clones in the sample, approximately 90% were seen once. The clonotype was recovered from a man aged 35 to 55 in good health. The chain has TRBV7-7 and TRBJ2-7; maybe TRBD1 (5 bases). The material sequenced was blood. The CDR3 spells CASSVDTTYEQYF. For the CDR3, the DNA is TGTGCTAGCAGCGTGGACACAACCTACGAGCAGTACTTC.